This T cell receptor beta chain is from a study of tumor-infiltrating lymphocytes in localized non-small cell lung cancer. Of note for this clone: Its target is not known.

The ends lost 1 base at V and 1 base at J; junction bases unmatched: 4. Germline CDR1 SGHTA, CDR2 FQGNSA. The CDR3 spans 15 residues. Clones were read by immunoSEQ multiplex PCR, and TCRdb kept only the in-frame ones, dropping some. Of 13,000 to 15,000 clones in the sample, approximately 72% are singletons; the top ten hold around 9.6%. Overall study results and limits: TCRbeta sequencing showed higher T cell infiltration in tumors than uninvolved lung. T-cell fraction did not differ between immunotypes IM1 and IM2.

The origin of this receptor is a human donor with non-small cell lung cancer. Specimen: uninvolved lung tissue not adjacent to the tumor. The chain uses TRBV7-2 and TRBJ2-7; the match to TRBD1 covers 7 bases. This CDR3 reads CASSLVAGGSYEQYV. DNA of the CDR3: TGTGCCAGCAGCTTAGTGGCAGGGGGATCCTACGAGCAGTACGTC.